Listed below are T cell receptor beta chains from one sample, sequenced in a study of T cell responses to AZD1222 COVID-19 vaccine. Generated by immunoSEQ multiplex PCR, the TCRdb table keeps only in-frame clones and is missing some. Here the sample spans 100,000 to 150,000 clones, approximately 85% being singletons. The sample here was peripheral blood, taken 28 days after the second dose of the MenACWY control vaccine. These receptor sequences come from an adult who received the MenACWY meningococcal vaccine as a control. The CDR3 runs from the conserved cysteine through the conserved F or W. Fields, in order: clone size, D gene, J gene, V gene, CDR3 protein. The D gene is left open where the match is weak. The size entry is marked missing in some rows and otherwise reads once, few, many or a size class.

>once|.|TRBJ1-2|TRBV11-2
CASSLVSAATLNYGYTF
>.|.|TRBJ1-3|TRBV4-3
CASSHLRGAGETGNTIYF
>.|TRBD2|TRBJ2-1|TRBV19
CASSPRGSGGLNEQFF
>.|.|TRBJ1-2|TRBV14
CASSQGLIVDYGYTF
>.|.|TRBJ1-2|TRBV5-5
CASSLGVGTYGYTF
>.|TRBD1|TRBJ2-2|TRBV5-4
CASSRTGLNTGELFF
>.|TRBD1|TRBJ1-2|TRBV28
CASSSGGRGYGYTF
>.|.|TRBJ1-5|TRBV3-1/TRBV3-2
CASSQGQRNQPQHF
>.|TRBD1|TRBJ2-2|TRBV3-1/TRBV3-2
CASTGQPNTGELFF
>.|.|TRBJ1-4|TRBV6-5
CASSYSSPRVNEKLFF
>.|.|TRBJ2-2|TRBV14
CASSEGRGTGELFF
>.|TRBD2|TRBJ2-1|TRBV11-3
CASSRSGVVNEQFF
>.|TRBD1|TRBJ1-6|TRBV5-5
CASSLLGGQGSSPLHF
>.|.|.|TRBV4-3
CASSQEPGSYNEQFF
>.|.|TRBJ1-5|TRBV7-3
CASSSRPPGLTIINQPQHF
>.|.|TRBJ2-1|TRBV13
CASSSMGGNEQFF
>.|TRBD1|TRBJ1-2|TRBV27
CASRFRGVNYGYTF
>.|TRBD2|TRBJ2-1|TRBV7-2
CASSPWTSAHNEQFF
>.|TRBD1|TRBJ2-2|TRBV14
CASSPGQGFPGELFF
>.|.|TRBJ2-1|TRBV14
CASSQWGAAYNEQFF
>.|TRBD1|TRBJ1-1|TRBV2
CARTGTGGTEAFF
>.|TRBD1|TRBJ1-2|TRBV28
CASSRQGVSYGYTF
>.|TRBD1|TRBJ1-3|TRBV10-3
CAISGPGGGNTIYF
>.|TRBD1|TRBJ1-2|TRBV15
CATSREGGGAYGYTF
>.|.|TRBJ1-1|TRBV2
CASSGRGLNTEAFF
>.|.|TRBJ1-1|TRBV29-1
CSADRGLGTEAFF